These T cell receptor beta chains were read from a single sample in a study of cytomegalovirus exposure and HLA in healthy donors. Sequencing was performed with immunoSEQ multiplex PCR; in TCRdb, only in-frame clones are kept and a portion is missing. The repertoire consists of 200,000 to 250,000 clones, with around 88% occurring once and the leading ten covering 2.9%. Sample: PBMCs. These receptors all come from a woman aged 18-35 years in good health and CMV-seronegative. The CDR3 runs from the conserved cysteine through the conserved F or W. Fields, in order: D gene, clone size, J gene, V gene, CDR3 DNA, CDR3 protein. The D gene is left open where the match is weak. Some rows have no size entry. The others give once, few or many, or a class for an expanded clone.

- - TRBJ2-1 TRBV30 TGTGCCTCCGAAGGGGGGGGCGCGAGGAATGAGCAGTTCTTC CASEGGGARNEQFF
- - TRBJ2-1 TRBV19 TGTGCCAGTAACCCGTCTTGGGCTACTGAGCAGTTCTTC CASNPSWATEQFF
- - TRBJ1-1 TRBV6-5 TGTGCCAGCAGTTACGCCCTACAGGGAAAAGCTTTCTTT CASSYALQGKAFF
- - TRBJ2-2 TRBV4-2 TGTGCCAGCAGCCAAAGCCACAGCGGGGAGCTGTTTTTT CASSQSHSGELFF
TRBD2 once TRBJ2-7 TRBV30 TGTGCCTGGAGTTTTAGCGGGACGCGCGAGCAGTACTTC CAWSFSGTREQYF
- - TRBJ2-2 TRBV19 TGTGCCAGTAGTATTGTGGTAGCCACCGGGGAGCTGTTTTTT CASSIVVATGELFF
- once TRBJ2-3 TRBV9 TGTGCCAGCACGTTTAGCGGAGACGCACATGGGCCAGATACGCAGTATTTT CASTFSGDAHGPDTQYF
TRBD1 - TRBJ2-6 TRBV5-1 TGCGCCAGCAGCCACCGGGACAGCCTTTCGTCTTCTGGGGCCAACGTCCTGACTTTC CASSHRDSLSSSGANVLTF
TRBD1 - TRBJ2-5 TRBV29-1 TGCAGCGTTGATGAGGACAGGGTCTCGGAGACCCAGTACTTC CSVDEDRVSETQYF
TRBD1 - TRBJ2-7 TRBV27 TGTGCCAGCAGTTTGACAGGGGGGTTGTACGAGCAGTACTTC CASSLTGGLYEQYF
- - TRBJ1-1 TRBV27 TGTGCCAGCTCCGGGGGGAGGAACACTGAAGCTTTCTTT CASSGGRNTEAFF
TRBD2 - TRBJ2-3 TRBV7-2 TGTGCCAGCAGCTTCACTAGCGGGAGGGACGGACTAGATACGCAGTATTTT CASSFTSGRDGLDTQYF
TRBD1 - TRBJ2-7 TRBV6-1 TGTGCCAGCCAGGGACAGGGGGTCGGCGAGCAGTACTTC CASQGQGVGEQYF
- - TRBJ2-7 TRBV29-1 TGCAGCGTTGATAGACAGTCGAAGCACGAGCAGTACTTC CSVDRQSKHEQYF